The entry below describes one T cell receptor (beta chain). What it binds is not known. This sample is part of a study of beta chain features in type 1 diabetes. The germline V gene encodes CDR1 MNHNY and CDR2 SVGAGI (reference sequence). The CDR3 has 14 amino acids. Trimming removed 4 bases from V and 5 bases from J, with 12 bases in between. Expressed TCRB transcripts were sequenced after all isolated RNA was converted to cDNA. Regulatory, naive and central memory T cell samples averaged approximately 3.8 million reads. Some clones are missing from TCRdb's copy, which holds only in-frame ones; the method was immunoSEQ multiplex PCR. The sample includes roughly 250,000 clones, roughly 22% of them seen just once. Study-wide points: Type 1 diabetes patients had TCRB CDR3s that were shorter (moderately but significantly so) in all four CD4+ subsets. For patients and controls alike, PCR might favor shorter templates to the same degree. Among type 1 diabetes patients, VDJ junctions had fewer insertions and more deletions. In comparison with healthy donors, patients had naive, central memory and Treg TCRB repertoires that appeared more similar.

The sequence derives from a woman in her 40s with type 1 diabetes. The sequenced sample was naive CD4+ T cells from blood. The rearrangement joins TRBV6-6 to TRBJ1-5; maybe TRBD1 (6 bases). The CDR3 protein is CASSLGDKDQPQHF. The CDR3 DNA is TGTGCCAGCAGTTTGGGGGACAAGGATCAGCCCCAGCATTTT.